This T cell receptor (beta chain) stems from a study of T-cell reconstitution after alpha-beta-depleted transplantation in children. Whole-study findings and limits: At the one-year point after transplant, T-cell counts and TCRbeta diversity were found to come mostly from T cells that had been newly produced. It was reported that alpha-beta T cells came from several hundred expanded graft clones (about two months after transplant).

Ten or more counts support this clonotype. The antigen is not known. For TCRbeta, the library was prepared with unique molecular identifiers. TCRdb analysed the PCR reads with MiXCR anew, one entry per CDR3 protein. Here the sample spans 900,000 or so distinct CDR3 sequences, roughly 15% being singletons. V was pared by 1 base and J by 5 bases, with 18 bases between. The germline CDR1 and CDR2 sequences are MNHEY and SMNVEV (reference sequence). The CDR3 covers 16 residues. The sequencing used PBMCs, mostly from graft donor cells, collected 360 days after TCRalphabeta/CD19-depleted stem cell transplant. This sequence joins TRBV27 and TRBJ2-7, with D perhaps matching TRBD1 or TRBD2 (6 bases each). The clonotype comes from a male patient between 5 and 17 years old who had a stem cell transplant for acute lymphoblastic leukemia, so the T cells may come from the graft donor. Here the CDR3 DNA reads TGTGCCAGCAGTTTATTAGGGGGGATACACCGGGACGAGCAGTACTTC. Translated: CASSLLGGIHRDEQYF.